Sequencing of this TCR beta chain was carried out in a study of T cell responses to AZD1222 COVID-19 vaccine. Findings and caveats of the study: Only a handful of AZD1222 recipients, roughly six in all, had baseline seropositivity. Donors skewed white British and female; clonal diversity was possibly underestimated.

Generated by immunoSEQ multiplex PCR, the TCRdb table keeps only in-frame clones and is missing some. There are 90,000 to 130,000 clones in the sample; roughly 89% occur only once, and about 2.6% lies in the top ten. Concerning this clone itself: Its target is unknown.

CDR1 and CDR2 (germline): LGHNA, YSLEER. V dropped 1 base and J dropped 2 bases, with 5 bases sitting between them. This CDR3 spans 13 amino acids. This clonotype originated in an adult who received the AZD1222 COVID-19 vaccine. V is TRBV4-3 and J is TRBJ1-1; D ambiguous. The specimen was peripheral blood, collected 28 days after the second AZD1222 dose. The CDR3 loop reads CASSQVKNTEAFF. The CDR3 region has the DNA TGCGCCAGCAGCCAAGTTAAAAACACTGAAGCTTTCTTT.